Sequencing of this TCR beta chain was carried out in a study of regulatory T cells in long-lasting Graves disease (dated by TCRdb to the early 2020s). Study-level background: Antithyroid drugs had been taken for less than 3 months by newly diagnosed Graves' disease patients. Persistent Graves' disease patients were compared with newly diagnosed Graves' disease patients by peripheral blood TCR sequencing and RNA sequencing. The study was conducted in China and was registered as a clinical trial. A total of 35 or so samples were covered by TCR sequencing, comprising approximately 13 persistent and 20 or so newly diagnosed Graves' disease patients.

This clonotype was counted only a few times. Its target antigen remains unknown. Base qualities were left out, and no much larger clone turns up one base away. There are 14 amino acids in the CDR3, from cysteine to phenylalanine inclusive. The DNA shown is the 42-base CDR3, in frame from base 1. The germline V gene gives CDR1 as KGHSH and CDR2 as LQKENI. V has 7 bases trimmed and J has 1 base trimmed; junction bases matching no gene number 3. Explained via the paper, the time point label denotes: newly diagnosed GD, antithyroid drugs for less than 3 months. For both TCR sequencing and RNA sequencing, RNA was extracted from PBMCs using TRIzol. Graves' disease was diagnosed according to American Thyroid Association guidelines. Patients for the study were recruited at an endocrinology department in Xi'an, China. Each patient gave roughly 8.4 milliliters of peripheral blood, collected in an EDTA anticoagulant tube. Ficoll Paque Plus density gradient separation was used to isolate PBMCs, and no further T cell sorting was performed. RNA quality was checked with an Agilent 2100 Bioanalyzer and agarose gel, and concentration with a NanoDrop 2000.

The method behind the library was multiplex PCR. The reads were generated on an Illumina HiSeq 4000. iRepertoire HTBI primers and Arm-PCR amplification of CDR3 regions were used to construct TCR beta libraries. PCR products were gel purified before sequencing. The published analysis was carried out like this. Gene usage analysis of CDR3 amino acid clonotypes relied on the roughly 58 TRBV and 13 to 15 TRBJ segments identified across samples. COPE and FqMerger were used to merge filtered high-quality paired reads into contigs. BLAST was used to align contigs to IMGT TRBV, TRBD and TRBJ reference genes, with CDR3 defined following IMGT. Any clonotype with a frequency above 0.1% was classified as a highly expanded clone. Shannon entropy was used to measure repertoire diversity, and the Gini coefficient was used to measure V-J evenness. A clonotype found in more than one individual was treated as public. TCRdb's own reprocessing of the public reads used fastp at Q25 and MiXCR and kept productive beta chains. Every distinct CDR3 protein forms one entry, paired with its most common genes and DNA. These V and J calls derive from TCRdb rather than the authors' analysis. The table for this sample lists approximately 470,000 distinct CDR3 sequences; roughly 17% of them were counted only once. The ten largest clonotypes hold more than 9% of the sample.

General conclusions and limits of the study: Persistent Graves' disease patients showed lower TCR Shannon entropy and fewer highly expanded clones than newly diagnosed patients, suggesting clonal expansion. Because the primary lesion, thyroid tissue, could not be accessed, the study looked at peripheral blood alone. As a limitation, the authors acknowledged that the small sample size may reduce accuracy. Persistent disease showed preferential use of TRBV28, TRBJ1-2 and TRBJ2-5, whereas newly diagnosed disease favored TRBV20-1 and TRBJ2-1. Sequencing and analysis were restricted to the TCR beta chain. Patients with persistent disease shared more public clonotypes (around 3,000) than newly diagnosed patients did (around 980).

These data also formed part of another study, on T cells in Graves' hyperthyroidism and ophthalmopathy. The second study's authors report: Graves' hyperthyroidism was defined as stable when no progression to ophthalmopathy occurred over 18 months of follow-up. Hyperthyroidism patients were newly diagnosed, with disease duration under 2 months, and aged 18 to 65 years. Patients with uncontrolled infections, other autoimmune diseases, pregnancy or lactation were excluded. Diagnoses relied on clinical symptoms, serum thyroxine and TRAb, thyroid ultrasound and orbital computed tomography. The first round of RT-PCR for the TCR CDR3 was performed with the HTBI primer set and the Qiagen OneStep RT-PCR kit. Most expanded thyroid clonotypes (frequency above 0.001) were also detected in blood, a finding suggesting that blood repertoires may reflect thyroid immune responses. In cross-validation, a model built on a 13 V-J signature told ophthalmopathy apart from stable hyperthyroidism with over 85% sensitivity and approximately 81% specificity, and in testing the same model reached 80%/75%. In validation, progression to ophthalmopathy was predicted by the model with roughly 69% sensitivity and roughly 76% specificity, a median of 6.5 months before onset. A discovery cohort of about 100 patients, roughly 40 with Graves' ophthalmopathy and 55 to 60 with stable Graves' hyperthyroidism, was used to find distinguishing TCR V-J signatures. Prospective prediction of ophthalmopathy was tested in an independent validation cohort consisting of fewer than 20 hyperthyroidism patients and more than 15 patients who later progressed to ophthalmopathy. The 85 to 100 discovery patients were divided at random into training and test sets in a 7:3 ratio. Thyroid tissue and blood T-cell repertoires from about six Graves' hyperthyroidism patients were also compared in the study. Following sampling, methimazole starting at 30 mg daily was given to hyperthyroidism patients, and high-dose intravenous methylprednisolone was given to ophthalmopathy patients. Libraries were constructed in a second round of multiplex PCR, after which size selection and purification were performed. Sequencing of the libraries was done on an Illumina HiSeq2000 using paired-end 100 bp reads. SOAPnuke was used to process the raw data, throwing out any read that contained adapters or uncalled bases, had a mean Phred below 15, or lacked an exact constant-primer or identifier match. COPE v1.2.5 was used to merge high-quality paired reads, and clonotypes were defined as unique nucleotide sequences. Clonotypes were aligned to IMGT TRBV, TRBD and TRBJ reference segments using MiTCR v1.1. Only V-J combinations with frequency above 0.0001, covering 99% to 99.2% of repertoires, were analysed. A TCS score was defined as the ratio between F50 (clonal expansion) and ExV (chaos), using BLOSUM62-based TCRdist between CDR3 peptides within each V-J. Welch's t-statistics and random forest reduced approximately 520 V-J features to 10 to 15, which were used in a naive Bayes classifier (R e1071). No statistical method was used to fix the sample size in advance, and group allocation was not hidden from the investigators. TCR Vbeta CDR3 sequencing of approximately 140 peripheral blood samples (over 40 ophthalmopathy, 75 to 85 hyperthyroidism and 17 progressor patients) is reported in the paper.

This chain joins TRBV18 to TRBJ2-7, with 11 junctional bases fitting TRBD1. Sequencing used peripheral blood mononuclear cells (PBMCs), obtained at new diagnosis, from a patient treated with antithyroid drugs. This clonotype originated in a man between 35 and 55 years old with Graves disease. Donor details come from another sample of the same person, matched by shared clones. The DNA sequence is TGTGCCAGCTTAGGGACAGGGGGATCCTACGAGCAGTACTTC. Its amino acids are CASLGTGGSYEQYF.